This T cell receptor (beta chain) was obtained from a study of cytomegalovirus exposure and HLA in healthy donors (dated by TCRdb to about 2017). A note on the overall study: According to a later analysis, one platform produced both the 120 validation repertoires and the 730 or so repertoires of the first cohort. The aim of the study was to test whether cataloging public T cell receptors could identify signatures of past pathogen exposure. A separate validation cohort of roughly 110 different subjects was used in addition to the roughly 700-subject first cohort. High-throughput TCR immunosequencing, statistical association of individual TCRs with disease status, and machine learning were combined to predict cytomegalovirus infection status.

From the germline V gene, CDR1 is MNHNS and CDR2 is SASEGT. Reading from cysteine to phenylalanine, the CDR3 counts 16 amino acids. Solely the CDR3 DNA is kept, with 48 bases framed from the first base. V lost 4 bases and J lost 0 bases, and the count of bases not matched to a germline gene is 6. Overall results and qualifications from the work: A later analysis had no HLA typing for the validation cohort, so co-occurrence there was scored across all 130 or so repertoires. The classifier was reported to diagnose cytomegalovirus status with high specificity and sensitivity in both the original cohort and the validation cohort. It was suggested by the authors that the approach could potentially be generalized to other disease states and immunological phenotypes. In vitro tests confirmed that a few of the cytomegalovirus-associated TCR beta chains recognize cytomegalovirus antigens. In a later analysis, TCRs clustered in the first cohort were found to also tend to co-occur in the 120 or so validation repertoires, with 90% to 95% of cluster scores above 0. Across donors, most TCR sequences were observed very rarely, whereas some public TCRs were present in many individuals. In the study, 164 TCR beta chains were listed as associated with cytomegalovirus.

The donors belonged to the validation cohort of around 120 subjects, which was separate from the approximately 700-subject first cohort. Library preparation was by the immunoSEQ multiplex PCR assay. For the original study's pipeline: To diagnose cytomegalovirus status from the catalog of TCR beta chain sequences, a statistical classification framework was built. In its TCRdb copy, this immuneACCESS table keeps in-frame sequences only and misses some clones. Where compared with another copy, unresolved V genes explain less than half of these, and the others have no known cause. D and trimming come from the DNA, and the V and J calls and clone size come from that table. Here the sample has about 360,000 clones; about nine tenths occur a single time. The ten largest clones add up to over 0.75% of the sample. This clone has only a few counts. The specificity of this receptor is unknown. One base away there is no much larger clone; base qualities are not given.

The chain is assembled from TRBV6-1 and TRBJ2-1, with TRBD2 identical over 7 junction bases. Source material: PBMCs. The receptor was isolated from a woman between 18 and 29 years old in good health and CMV-seronegative. The sequenced DNA: TGTGCCAGCAGTGCCTCGGGGGGTCACTCCTACAATGAGCAGTTCTTC. Its protein is CASSASGGHSYNEQFF.